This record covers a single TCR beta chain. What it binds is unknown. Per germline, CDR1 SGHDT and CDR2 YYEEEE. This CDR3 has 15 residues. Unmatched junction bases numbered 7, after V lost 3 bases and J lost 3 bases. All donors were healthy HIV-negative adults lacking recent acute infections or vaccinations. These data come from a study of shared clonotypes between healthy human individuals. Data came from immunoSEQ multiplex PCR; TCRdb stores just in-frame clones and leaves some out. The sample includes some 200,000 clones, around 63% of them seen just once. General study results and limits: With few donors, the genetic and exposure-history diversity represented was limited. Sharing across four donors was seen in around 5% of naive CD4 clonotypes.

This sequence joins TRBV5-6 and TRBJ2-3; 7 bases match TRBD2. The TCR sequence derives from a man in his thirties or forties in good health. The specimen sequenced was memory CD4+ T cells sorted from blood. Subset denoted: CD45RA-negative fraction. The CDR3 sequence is CASSWGLAGTDTQYF. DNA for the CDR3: TGTGCCAGCAGCTGGGGGTTAGCGGGTACAGATACGCAGTATTTT.